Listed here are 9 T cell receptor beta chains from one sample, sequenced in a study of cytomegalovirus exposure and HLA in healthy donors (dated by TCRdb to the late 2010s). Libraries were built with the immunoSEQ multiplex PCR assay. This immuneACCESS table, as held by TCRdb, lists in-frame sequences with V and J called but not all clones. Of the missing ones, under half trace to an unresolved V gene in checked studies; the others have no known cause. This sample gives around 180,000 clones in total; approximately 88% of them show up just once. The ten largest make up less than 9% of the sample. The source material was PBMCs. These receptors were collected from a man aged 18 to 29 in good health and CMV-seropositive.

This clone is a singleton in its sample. CDR3 amino acids: CASTSAGDTQYF. Here the CDR3 DNA reads TGTGCCAGCACTTCCGCCGGAGATACGCAGTATTTT. V usage is TRBV28 and J usage is TRBJ2-3; unclear D gene. The germline gives CDR1 MDHEN, CDR2 SYDVKM. The CDR3 sequence is 12 residues long. Trimming cost V 7 bases and J 5 bases, with 10 bases left between them. Based on the CDR3 plus reference TRBV28 and TRBJ2-3, the full variable domain is DVKVTQSSRYLVKRTGEKVFLECVQDMDHENMFWYRQDPGLGLRLIYFSYDVKMKEKGDIPEGYSVSREKKERFSLILESASTNQTSMYLCASTSAGDTQYFGPGTRLTVL.

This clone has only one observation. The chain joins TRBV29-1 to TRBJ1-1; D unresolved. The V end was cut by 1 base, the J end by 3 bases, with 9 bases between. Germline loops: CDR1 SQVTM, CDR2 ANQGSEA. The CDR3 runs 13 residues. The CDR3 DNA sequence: TGCAGCGTTGAAGGGGTGGAGGACACTGAAGCTTTCTTT. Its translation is CSVEGVEDTEAFF.

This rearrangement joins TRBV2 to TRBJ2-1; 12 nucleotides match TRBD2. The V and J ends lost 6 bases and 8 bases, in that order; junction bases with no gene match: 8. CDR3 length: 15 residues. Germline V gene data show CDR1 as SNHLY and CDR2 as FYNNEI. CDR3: CASRAGLAGRDEQFF. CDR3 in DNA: TGTGCCAGCAGAGCGGGACTAGCGGGTCGGGATGAGCAGTTCTTC.

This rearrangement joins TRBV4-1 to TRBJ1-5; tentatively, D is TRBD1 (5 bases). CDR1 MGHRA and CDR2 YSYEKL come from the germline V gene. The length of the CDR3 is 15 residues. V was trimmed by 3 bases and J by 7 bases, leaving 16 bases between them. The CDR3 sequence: CASSQRDGGPQPQHF. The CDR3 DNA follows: TGCGCCAGCAGCCAGCGGGACGGGGGACCCCAGCCCCAGCATTTT.

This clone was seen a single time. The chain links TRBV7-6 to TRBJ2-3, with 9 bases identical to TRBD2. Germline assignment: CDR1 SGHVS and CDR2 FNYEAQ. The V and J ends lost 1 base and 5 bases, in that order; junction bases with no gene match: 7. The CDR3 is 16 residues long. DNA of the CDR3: TGTGCCAGCAGCTTAGAGGCTAGCGGGATGAGAGATACGCAGTATTTT. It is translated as CASSLEASGMRDTQYF.

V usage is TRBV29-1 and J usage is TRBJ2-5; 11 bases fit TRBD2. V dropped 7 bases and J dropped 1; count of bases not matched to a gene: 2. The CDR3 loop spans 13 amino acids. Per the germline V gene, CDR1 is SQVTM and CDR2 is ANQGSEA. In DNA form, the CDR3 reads TGCAGCGCGACTAGCGGGATCCAAGAGACCCAGTACTTC. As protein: CSATSGIQETQYF.

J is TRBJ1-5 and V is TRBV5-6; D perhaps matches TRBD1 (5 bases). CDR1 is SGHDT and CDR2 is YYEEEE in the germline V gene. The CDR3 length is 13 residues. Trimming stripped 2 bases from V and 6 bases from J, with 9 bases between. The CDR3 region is CASSFQGPQPQHF. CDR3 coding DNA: TGTGCCAGCAGCTTTCAGGGTCCTCAGCCCCAGCATTTT. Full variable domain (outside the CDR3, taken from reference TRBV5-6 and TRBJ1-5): DAGVTQSPTHLIKTRGQQVTLRCSPKSGHDTVSWYQQALGQGPQFIFQYYEEEERQRGNFPDRFSGHQFPNYSSELNVNALLLGDSALYLCASSFQGPQPQHFGDGTRLSIL.

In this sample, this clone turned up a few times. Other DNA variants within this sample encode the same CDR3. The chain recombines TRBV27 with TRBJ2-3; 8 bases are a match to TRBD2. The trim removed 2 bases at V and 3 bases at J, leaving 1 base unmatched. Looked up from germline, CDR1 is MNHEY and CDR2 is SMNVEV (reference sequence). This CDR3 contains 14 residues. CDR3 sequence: CASSLAGGTDTQYF. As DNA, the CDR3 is TGTGCCAGCAGTTTAGCGGGAGGAACAGATACGCAGTATTTT.

For the CDR3, the DNA is TGTGCCAGCAGTCCAACAGTGTCCTACGAGCAGTACTTC. Encoded protein: CASSPTVSYEQYF. V and J are TRBV27 and TRBJ2-7; D is unresolved. This CDR3 spans 13 amino acids. Trimming removed 5 bases at V and 1 base at J, with 9 bases between. Germline loops: CDR1 MNHEY, CDR2 SMNVEV (reference sequence).